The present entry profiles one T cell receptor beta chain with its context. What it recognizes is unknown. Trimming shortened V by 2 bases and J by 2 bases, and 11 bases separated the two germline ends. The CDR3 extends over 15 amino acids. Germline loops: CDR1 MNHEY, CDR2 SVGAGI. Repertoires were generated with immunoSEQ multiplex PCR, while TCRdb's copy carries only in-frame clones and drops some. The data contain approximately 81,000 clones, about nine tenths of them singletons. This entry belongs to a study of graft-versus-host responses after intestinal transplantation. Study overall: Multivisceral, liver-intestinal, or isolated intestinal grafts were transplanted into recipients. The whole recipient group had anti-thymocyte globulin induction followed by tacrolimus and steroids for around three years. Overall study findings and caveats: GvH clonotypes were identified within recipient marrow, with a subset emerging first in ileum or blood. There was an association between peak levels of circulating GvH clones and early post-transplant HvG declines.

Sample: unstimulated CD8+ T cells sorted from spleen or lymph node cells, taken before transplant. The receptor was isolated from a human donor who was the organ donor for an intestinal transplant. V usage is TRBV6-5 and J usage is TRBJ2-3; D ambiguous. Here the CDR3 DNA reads TGTGCCAGCAGTTACACGGATTACTCCACAGATACGCAGTATTTT. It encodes CASSYTDYSTDTQYF.